This TCR beta chain was observed in a study of blood T cell repertoires in COVID-19. Across the whole study: From the United States, Italy and Spain came samples of acute and convalescent COVID-19. The cDNA or gDNA used as material had been derived from T cells, B-cell-depleted T cells, or PBMCs.

V shed 6 bases, J shed 1 base, and the junction held 5 bases outside the gene matches. The CDR3 has 15 residues. From germline, CDR1 is SNHLY and CDR2 FYNNEI. In the study's own analysis: Reference gene primer amplification in the assay estimated nucleated cell counts. Profiling relied on immunoSEQ multiplex PCR, and the TCRdb table lists in-frame clones only, not all of them. That table supplies the V and J calls and clone size; D and trimming were determined from the DNA. The data contain 160,000 or so clones, roughly nine tenths of them singletons. The sequence came from a man aged 55 to 70 with acute or convalescent COVID-19. Sequencing was performed on peripheral blood. V and J are TRBV2 and TRBJ2-5; 10 positions agree with TRBD1. CDR3 sequence reads: CASRNRDRGQETQYF. The CDR3 DNA reads as TGTGCCAGCAGGAACCGGGACAGGGGCCAAGAGACCCAGTACTTC.